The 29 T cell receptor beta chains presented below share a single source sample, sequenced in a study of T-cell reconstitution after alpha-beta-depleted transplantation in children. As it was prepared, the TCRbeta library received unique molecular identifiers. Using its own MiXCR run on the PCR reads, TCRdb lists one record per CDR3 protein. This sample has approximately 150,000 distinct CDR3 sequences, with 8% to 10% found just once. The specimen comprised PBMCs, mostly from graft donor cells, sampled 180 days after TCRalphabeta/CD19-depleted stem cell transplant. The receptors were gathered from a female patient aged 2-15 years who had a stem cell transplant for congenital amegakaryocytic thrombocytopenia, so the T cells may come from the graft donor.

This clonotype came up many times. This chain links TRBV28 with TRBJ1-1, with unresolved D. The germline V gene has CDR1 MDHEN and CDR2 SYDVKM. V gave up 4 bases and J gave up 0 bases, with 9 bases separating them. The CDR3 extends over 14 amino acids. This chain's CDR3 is CASSSTALNTEAFF. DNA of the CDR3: TGTGCCAGCAGTTCCACAGCTTTGAACACTGAAGCTTTCTTT.

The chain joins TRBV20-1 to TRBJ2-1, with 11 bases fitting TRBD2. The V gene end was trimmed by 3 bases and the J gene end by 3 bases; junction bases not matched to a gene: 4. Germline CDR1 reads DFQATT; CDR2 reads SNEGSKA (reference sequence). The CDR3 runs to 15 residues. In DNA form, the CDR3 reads TGCAGTGCTAGCTCAACTAGCGGGGGCTACAATGAGCAGTTCTTC. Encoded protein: CSASSTSGGYNEQFF.

DNA for the CDR3: TGTGCCAGCAGCTTGGATCAGGGGCGGACCGGGGAGCTGTTTTTT. Protein product: CASSLDQGRTGELFF. This chain uses TRBV5-4 with TRBJ2-2, with a weak D call TRBD1 (6 bases). The V end lost 0 bases, the J end lost 5 bases, and 11 bases lay between the germline ends. Per germline, CDR1 SGHNT and CDR2 YYREEE (reference sequence). The CDR3 is 15 amino acids. The complete variable domain, with remaining parts taken from reference TRBV5-4 and TRBJ2-2, reads ETGVTQSPTHLIKTRGQQVTLRCSSQSGHNTVSWYQQALGQGPQFIFQYYREEENGRGNFPPRFSGLQFPNYSSELNVNALELDDSALYLCASSLDQGRTGELFFGEGSRLTVL.

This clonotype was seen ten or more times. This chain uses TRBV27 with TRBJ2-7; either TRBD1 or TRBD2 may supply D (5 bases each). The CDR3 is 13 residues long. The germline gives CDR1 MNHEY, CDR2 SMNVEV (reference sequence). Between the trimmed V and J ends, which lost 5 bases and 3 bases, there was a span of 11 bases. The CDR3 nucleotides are TGTGCCAGCAGTCCGGGGCCATACTACGAGCAGTACTTC. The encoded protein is CASSPGPYYEQYF.

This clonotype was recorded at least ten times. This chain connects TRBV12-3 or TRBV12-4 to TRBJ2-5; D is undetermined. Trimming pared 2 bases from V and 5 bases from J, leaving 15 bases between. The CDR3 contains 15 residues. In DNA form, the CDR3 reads TGTGCCAGCAGTTTAACCATAGGGATTTGGGAGACCCAGTACTTC. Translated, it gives CASSLTIGIWETQYF.

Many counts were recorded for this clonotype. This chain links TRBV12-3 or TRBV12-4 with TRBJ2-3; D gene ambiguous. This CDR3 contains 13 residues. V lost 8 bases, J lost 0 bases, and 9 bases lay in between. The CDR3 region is CASLHPSTDTQYF. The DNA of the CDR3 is TGTGCCAGCCTCCACCCTAGCACAGATACGCAGTATTTT.

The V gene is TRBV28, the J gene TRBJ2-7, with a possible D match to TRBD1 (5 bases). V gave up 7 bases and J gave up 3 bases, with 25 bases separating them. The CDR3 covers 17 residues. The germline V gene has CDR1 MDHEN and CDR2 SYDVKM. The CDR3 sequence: CASKPPLASTAIYEQYF. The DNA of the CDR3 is TGTGCCAGCAAGCCCCCGCTGGCCTCGACAGCCATCTACGAGCAGTACTTC.

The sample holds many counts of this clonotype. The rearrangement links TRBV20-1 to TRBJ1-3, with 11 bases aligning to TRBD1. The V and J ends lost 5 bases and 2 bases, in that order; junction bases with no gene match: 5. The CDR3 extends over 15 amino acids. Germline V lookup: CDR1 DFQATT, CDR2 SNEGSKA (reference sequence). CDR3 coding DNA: TGCAGTGCTCAACCGGGACAGGGGGCTGGAAACACCATATATTTT. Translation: CSAQPGQGAGNTIYF.

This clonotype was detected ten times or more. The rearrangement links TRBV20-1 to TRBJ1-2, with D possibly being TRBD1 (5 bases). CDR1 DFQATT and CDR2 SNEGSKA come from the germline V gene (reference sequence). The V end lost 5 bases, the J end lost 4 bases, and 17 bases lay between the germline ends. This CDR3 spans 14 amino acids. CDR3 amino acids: CSADLFGTLYGYTF. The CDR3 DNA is TGCAGTGCTGACCTTTTTGGGACTCTCTATGGCTACACCTTC.

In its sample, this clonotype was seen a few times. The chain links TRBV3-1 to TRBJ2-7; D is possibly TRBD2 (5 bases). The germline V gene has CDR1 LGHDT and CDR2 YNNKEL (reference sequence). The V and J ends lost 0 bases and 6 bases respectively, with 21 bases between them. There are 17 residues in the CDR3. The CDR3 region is CASSQDLRALRDGEQYF. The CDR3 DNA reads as TGTGCCAGCAGCCAAGATCTTCGGGCTTTACGGGATGGCGAGCAGTACTTC.

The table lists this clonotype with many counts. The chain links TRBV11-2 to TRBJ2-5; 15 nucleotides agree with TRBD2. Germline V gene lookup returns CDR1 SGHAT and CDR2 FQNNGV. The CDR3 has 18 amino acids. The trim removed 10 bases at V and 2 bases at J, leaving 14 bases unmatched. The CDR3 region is CATSPGTSGRRGQETQYF. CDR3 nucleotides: TGTGCCACGTCCCCCGGGACTAGCGGGAGGAGGGGGCAAGAGACCCAGTACTTC. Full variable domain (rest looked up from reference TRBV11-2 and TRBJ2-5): EAGVAQSPRYKIIEKRQSVAFWCNPISGHATLYWYQQILGQGPKLLIQFQNNGVVDDSQLPKDRFSAERLKGVDSTLKIQPAKLEDSAVYLCATSPGTSGRRGQETQYFGPGTRLLVL.

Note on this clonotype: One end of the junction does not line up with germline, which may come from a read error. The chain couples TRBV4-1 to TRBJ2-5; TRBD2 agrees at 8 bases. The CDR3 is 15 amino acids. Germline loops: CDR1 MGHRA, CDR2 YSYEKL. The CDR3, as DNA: TGCGCCAGAAGCCAAGGTTCGGGGGGGACAGAGACCCAGTACTTC. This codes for CARSQGSGGTETQYF.

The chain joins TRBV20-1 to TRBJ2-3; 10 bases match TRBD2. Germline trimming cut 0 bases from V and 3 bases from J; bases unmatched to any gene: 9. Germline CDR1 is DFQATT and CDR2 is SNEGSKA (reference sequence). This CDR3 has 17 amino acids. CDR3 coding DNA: TGCAGTGCTAGAGATCTACTAACTAGCGGGGTAACAGATACGCAGTATTTT. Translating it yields CSARDLLTSGVTDTQYF.

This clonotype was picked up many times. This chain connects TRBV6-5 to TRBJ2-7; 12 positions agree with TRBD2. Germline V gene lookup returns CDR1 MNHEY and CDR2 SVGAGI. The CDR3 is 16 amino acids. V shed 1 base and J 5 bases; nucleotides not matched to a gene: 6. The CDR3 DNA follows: TGTGCCAGCAGTTACTGGCTAGCGGGAGGGCCCCACGAGCAGTACTTC. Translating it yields CASSYWLAGGPHEQYF.

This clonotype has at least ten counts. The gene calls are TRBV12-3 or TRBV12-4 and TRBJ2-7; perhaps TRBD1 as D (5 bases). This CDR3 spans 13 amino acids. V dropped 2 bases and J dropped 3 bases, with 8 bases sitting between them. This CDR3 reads CASSLRGLYEQYF. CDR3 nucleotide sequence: TGTGCCAGCAGTTTAAGGGGCCTCTACGAGCAGTACTTC.

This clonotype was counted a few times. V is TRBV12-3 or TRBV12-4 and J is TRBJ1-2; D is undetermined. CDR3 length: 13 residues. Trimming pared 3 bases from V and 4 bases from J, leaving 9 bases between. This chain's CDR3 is CASSFRQIYGYTF. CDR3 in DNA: TGTGCCAGCAGTTTTAGGCAGATCTATGGCTACACCTTC.

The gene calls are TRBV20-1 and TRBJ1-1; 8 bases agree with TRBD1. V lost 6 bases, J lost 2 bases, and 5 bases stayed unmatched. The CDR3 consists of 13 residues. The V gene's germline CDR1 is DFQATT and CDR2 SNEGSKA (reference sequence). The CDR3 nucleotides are TGCAGTGCCTTGCAGGGGGCTAACACTGAAGCTTTCTTT. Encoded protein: CSALQGANTEAFF.

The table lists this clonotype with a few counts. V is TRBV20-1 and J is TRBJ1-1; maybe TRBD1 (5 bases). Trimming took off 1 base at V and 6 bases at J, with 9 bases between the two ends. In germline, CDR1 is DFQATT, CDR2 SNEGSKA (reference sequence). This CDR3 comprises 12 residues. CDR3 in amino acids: CSARGRGAEAFF. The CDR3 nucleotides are TGCAGTGCTAGAGGTCGGGGGGCTGAAGCTTTCTTT.

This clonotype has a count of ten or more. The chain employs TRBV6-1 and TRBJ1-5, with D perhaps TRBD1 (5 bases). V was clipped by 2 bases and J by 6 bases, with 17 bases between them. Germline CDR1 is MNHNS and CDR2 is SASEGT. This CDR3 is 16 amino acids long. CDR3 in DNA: TGTGCCAGCAGTGAATTTAGGGGCGCGGGAAGTCAGCCCCAGCATTTT. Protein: CASSEFRGAGSQPQHF.

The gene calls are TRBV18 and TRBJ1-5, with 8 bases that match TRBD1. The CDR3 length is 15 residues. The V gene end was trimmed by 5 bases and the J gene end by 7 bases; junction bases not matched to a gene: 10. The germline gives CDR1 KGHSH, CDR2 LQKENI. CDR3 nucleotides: TGTGCCAGCTCAGCCTCCGGGACAGGAGGACAGCCCCAGCATTTT. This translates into CASSASGTGGQPQHF.

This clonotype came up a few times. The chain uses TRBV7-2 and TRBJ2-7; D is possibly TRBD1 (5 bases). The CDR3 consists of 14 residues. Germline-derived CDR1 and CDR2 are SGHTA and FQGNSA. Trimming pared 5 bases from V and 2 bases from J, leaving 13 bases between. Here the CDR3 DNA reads TGTGCCAGCAGCCTAGGACACACTGCCTACGAGCAGTACTTC. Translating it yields CASSLGHTAYEQYF.

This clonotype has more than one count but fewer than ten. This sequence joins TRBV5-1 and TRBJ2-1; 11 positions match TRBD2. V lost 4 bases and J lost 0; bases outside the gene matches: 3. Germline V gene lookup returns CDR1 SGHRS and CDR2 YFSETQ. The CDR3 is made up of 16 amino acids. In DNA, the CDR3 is TGCGCCAGCAGCATCGGACTAGCGGGCTCCTACAATGAGCAGTTCTTC. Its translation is CASSIGLAGSYNEQFF.

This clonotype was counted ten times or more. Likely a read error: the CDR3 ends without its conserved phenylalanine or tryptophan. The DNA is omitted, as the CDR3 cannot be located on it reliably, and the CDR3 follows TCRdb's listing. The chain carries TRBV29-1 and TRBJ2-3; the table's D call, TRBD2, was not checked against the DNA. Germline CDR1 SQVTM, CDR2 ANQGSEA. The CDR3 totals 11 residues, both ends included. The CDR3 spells CSVVSQLALEL.

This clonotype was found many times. The CDR3: CASSRRGDISGANVLTF. The CDR3 nucleotides read TGTGCCAGCTCAAGAAGGGGAGACATCTCTGGGGCCAACGTCCTGACTTTC. The rearrangement links TRBV18 to TRBJ2-6, with D possibly being TRBD1 or TRBD2 (5 bases each). From germline, CDR1 is KGHSH and CDR2 LQKENI. This CDR3 is built from 17 residues. The germline V and J ends were trimmed by 5 bases and 0 bases, with 14 bases remaining between them.

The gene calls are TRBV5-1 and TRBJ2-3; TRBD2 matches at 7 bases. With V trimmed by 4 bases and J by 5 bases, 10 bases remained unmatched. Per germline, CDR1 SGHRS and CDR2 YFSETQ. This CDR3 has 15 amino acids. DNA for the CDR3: TGCGCCAGCAGCAGATCCCGGGACTACCAAGATACGCAGTATTTT. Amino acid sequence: CASSRSRDYQDTQYF.

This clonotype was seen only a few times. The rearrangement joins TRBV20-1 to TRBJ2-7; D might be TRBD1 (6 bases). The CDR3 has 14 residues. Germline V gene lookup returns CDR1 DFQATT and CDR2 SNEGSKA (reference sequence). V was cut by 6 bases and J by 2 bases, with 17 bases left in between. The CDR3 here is CSARPGHTPYEQYF. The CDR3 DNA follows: TGCAGTGCGAGACCGGGACATACACCCTACGAGCAGTACTTC.

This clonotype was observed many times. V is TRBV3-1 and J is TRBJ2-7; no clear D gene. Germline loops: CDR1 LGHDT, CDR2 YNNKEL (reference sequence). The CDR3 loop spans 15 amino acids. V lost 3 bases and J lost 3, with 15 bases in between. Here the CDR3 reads CASSHSMFDDYEQYF. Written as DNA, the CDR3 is TGTGCCAGCAGCCATAGCATGTTTGATGACTACGAGCAGTACTTC.

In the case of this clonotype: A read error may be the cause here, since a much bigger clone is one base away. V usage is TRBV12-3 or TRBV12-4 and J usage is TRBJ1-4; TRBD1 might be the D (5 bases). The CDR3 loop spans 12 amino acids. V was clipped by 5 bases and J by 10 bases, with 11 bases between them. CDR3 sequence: CASSPLRGKLFF. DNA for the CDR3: TGTGCCAGCAGTCCGCTTAGGGGAAAACTGTTTTTT.

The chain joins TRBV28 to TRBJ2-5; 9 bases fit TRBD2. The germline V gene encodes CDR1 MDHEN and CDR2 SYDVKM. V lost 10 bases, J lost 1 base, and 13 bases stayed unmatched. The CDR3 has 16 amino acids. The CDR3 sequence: CAMSPASGTLQETQYF. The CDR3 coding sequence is TGTGCCATGAGCCCCGCTAGCGGGACCCTCCAAGAGACCCAGTACTTC.